Below, 17 T cell receptor beta chains from the same sample are listed, as sequenced in a study of blood T cell repertoires in COVID-19. Clones were read by immunoSEQ multiplex PCR, and TCRdb kept only the in-frame ones, dropping some. The repertoire holds about 260,000 clones, with about nine tenths as singletons. Sequenced sample: peripheral blood. The source of these receptors is a woman aged 40-49 years who had recovered from COVID-19.

V usage is TRBV6-5 and J usage is TRBJ2-7; 7 bases line up with TRBD2. The CDR3 is 14 amino acids. From germline, CDR1 is MNHEY and CDR2 SVGAGI. J was trimmed by 2 bases and V by 2 bases; bases with no gene match: 3. The CDR3 loop is CASSYGGGPYEQYF. In DNA, the CDR3 is TGTGCCAGCAGTTACGGCGGGGGACCCTACGAGCAGTACTTC.

The chain uses TRBV9 and TRBJ2-1; 11 bases map to TRBD1. The CDR3 is 15 amino acids. V shed 4 bases and J 3 bases; nucleotides not matched to a gene: 3. Per the germline V gene, CDR1 is SGDLS and CDR2 is YYNGEE. The CDR3 protein is CASSSGTGGYNEQFF. CDR3 in DNA: TGTGCCAGCAGCTCCGGGACAGGGGGCTACAATGAGCAGTTCTTC.

This clone has a single count. This chain connects TRBV2 to TRBJ2-3, with TRBD1 as a possible D gene (5 bases). Trimming took off 7 bases at V and 1 base at J, with 12 bases between the two ends. The CDR3 totals 14 residues. Germline CDR1 SNHLY, CDR2 FYNNEI. CDR3 sequence (DNA): TGTGCCAGCACTCCTGAGACAGGCACAGATACGCAGTATTTT. Protein: CASTPETGTDTQYF.

This chain joins TRBV3-1 (or the pseudogene TRBV3-2) and TRBJ2-3; D perhaps matches TRBD2 (5 bases). The germline gives CDR1 LGHDT, CDR2 YNNKEL (reference sequence). CDR3 size: 11 residues. V lost 5 bases and J lost 10, with 10 bases in between. In DNA form, the CDR3 reads TGTGCCAGCAGCGCGGCGGGTTCGCAGTATTTT. Translation gives CASSAAGSQYF.

The rearrangement links TRBV5-1 to TRBJ2-5; a possible D gene is TRBD1 (6 bases). Germline V gene sequence: CDR1 SGHRS, CDR2 YFSETQ. The CDR3 runs 14 residues. Trimming left V 0 bases short and J 4 bases short, with 10 bases between. The CDR3 protein is CASSLDTGRETQYF. Written as DNA, the CDR3 is TGCGCCAGCAGCTTGGATACAGGGCGAGAGACCCAGTACTTC.

The chain combines TRBV5-4 with TRBJ1-1; a possible D gene is TRBD1 (5 bases). This CDR3 region has 15 residues. Germline CDR1 SGHNT, CDR2 YYREEE (reference sequence). V lost 0 bases and J lost 4, with 13 bases in between. CDR3 amino acids: CASSLGSSRGTEAFF. CDR3 DNA sequence: TGTGCCAGCAGCTTGGGATCGTCTAGGGGCACTGAAGCTTTCTTT.

The chain uses TRBV4-1 and TRBJ1-2; 9 bases match TRBD1. Germline-derived CDR1 and CDR2 are MGHRA and YSYEKL. The ends lost 4 bases at V and 7 bases at J; junction bases unmatched: 4. The CDR3 totals 13 residues. CDR3 in DNA: TGCGCCAGCAGCCCACAGGGGGCAGCTGGCTACACCTTC. It codes for CASSPQGAAGYTF.

The J gene is TRBJ1-1, the V gene TRBV5-1; 8 nucleotides match TRBD1. The CDR3 loop spans 17 amino acids. With 0 bases clipped from V and 1 base from J, the junction kept 8 bases outside the gene matches. Germline V lookup: CDR1 SGHRS, CDR2 YFSETQ. CDR3 nucleotide sequence: TGCGCCAGCAGCTTGGACCCCAGTGGACAGGGGAACACTGAAGCTTTCTTT. This translates into CASSLDPSGQGNTEAFF.

In its sample, this clone was seen a few times. The chain has TRBV4-1 and TRBJ1-1; D is unresolved. Germline V lookup: CDR1 MGHRA, CDR2 YSYEKL. The CDR3 has 16 amino acids. Trimming left V 0 bases short and J 1 base short, with 12 bases between. In nucleotides, the CDR3 is TGCGCCAGCAGCCAAGATCCACGGGTTAGGAACACTGAAGCTTTCTTT. As protein: CASSQDPRVRNTEAFF.

This chain links TRBV7-9 with TRBJ1-1; a weak D match, TRBD1 (5 bases). V was pared by 5 bases and J by 6 bases, with 13 bases between. Germline CDR1 SEHNR, CDR2 FQNEAQ (reference sequence). The CDR3 has 13 residues. The CDR3 DNA reads as TGTGCCAGCAGCCCAGGGTCGTTGCCTGAAGCTTTCTTT. Its translation: CASSPGSLPEAFF.

The rearrangement links TRBV5-1 to TRBJ2-1, with 8 nucleotides matching TRBD2. Germline-derived CDR1 and CDR2 are SGHRS and YFSETQ. V shed 4 bases, J shed 0 bases, and the junction held 12 bases outside the gene matches. This CDR3 spans 18 amino acids. The CDR3 coding sequence is TGCGCCAGCAGCCCACTCCTTTTAGCGGGGAGCTCCTACAATGAGCAGTTCTTC. Protein product: CASSPLLLAGSSYNEQFF.

This clone was detected only once. The chain carries TRBV7-6 and TRBJ2-7; 12 bases align to TRBD2. The germline V gene has CDR1 SGHVS and CDR2 FNYEAQ. CDR3 length: 17 residues. V was clipped by 5 bases and J by 4 bases; unmatched bases: 12. CDR3 DNA sequence: TGTGCCAGCAGCCCCCGGACTAGCGGGGCCGCCGTTTACGAGCAGTACTTC. This translates into CASSPRTSGAAVYEQYF. The full variable domain, in which reference TRBV7-6 and TRBJ2-7 provide the parts outside the CDR3, is GAGVSQSPRYKVTKRGQDVALRCDPISGHVSLYWYRQALGQGPEFLTYFNYEAQQDKSGLPNDRFSAERPEGSISTLTIQRTEQRDSAMYRCASSPRTSGAAVYEQYFGPGTRLTVT.

This chain links TRBV19 with TRBJ2-7; D may be TRBD1 (6 bases). The CDR3 runs 14 residues. Deletions cut 2 bases from V and 2 bases from J, with 10 bases between. Germline CDR1 reads LNHDA; CDR2 reads SQIVND (reference sequence). CDR3 bases: TGTGCCAGTAGTATAACAGGGATCACCTACGAGCAGTACTTC. As protein: CASSITGITYEQYF.

The V call is TRBV1, the J call TRBJ2-3; no check of the table's D call, TRBD2, against the DNA was made. TRBV1 is given as a pseudogene. The CDR3 is 16 residues long. DNA for the CDR3: TGCACCAGCAGAAGACTAGCGGGGTCCTGCACAGATACGCAGTATTTT. Translated, it gives CTSRRLAGSCTDTQYF.

V usage is TRBV15 and J usage is TRBJ1-1; the D gene is possibly TRBD1 (6 bases). Germline assignment: CDR1 LNHNV and CDR2 YYDKDF (reference sequence). The V end was cut by 1 base, the J end by 4 bases, with 16 bases between. CDR3 length: 16 residues. The CDR3 sequence: CATSRGVLGASTEAFF. CDR3 coding DNA: TGTGCCACCAGCAGAGGAGTATTGGGGGCGAGCACTGAAGCTTTCTTT. Together with reference TRBV15 and TRBJ1-1, the CDR3 gives the full variable domain: DAMVIQNPRYQVTQFGKPVTLSCSQTLNHNVMYWYQQKSSQAPKLLFHYYDKDFNNEADTPDNFQSRRPNTSFCFLDIRSPGLGDTAMYLCATSRGVLGASTEAFFGQGTRLTVV.

The sample holds one count of this clone. The V call is TRBV4-1, the J call TRBJ2-5; TRBD2 agrees at 10 bases. CDR1 MGHRA and CDR2 YSYEKL come from the germline V gene. The CDR3 is made up of 15 amino acids. With V trimmed by 4 bases and J by 2 bases, 4 bases remained unmatched. This CDR3 reads CASSPGLAIQETQYF. As DNA, the CDR3 is TGCGCCAGCAGCCCGGGACTAGCGATTCAAGAGACCCAGTACTTC.

The chain uses TRBV5-4 and TRBJ2-2, with a possible D match to TRBD2 (7 bases). The CDR3 length is 17 residues. V shed 0 bases and J shed 2 bases, with 14 bases lying between them. The germline gives CDR1 SGHNT, CDR2 YYREEE (reference sequence). The CDR3, as DNA: TGTGCCAGCAGCTTGGTTAGGGGGGGCCTAAACACCGGGGAGCTGTTTTTT. Translation: CASSLVRGGLNTGELFF.